This TCR beta chain derives from a study of type 1 regulatory T cells. Study context: This in vitro CD4 product, T-allo10, is enriched for Tr1 cells and alloantigen-specific. Points from the study as a whole: Compared with non-type 1 regulatory T cells, type 1 regulatory T cells showed a more restricted TCR repertoire.

TCRdb reprocessed the reads via MiXCR and lists one record per CDR3 protein. The data show tens of thousands of distinct CDR3 sequences, less than 25% seen once. The CDR3 is made up of 13 amino acids. The V gene end was trimmed by 4 bases and the J gene end by 0 bases; junction bases not matched to a gene: 3. Germline values: CDR1 SQVTM, CDR2 ANQGSEA. On this clonotype: Its target is unknown.

Sequences were obtained from cultured type 1 regulatory T (Tr1) cells, either the whole culture or a sorted fraction (not recorded which). The TCR originated in a human donor in good health. V gene TRBV29-1 combines with J gene TRBJ2-7, with 7 bases aligning to TRBD2. The CDR3 DNA sequence: TGCAGCGTTGGGCGGGAGCCCTCCTACGAGCAGTACTTC. Residues: CSVGREPSYEQYF.